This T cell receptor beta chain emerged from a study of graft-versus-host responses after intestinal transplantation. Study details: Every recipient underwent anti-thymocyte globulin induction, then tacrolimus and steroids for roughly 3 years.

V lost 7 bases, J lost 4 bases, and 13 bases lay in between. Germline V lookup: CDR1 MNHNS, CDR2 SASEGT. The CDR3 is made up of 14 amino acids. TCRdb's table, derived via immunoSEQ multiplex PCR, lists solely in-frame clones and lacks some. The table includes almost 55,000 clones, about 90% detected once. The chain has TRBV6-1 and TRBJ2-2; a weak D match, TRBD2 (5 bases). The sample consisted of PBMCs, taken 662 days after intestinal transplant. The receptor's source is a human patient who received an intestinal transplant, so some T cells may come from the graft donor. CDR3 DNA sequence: TGTGCCAGCAACGGGGTTTCCTTCACCGGGGAGCTGTTTTTT. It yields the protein CASNGVSFTGELFF.